Below, one T cell receptor (beta chain) is given with its context. Its specificity is not known. The sample comes from a study of cytomegalovirus exposure and HLA in healthy donors. PCR amplification relied on 60 Vbeta primers (plus 13 Jbeta primers). Profiled with immunoSEQ multiplex PCR; TCRdb holds only in-frame clones, not every one. Of some 150,000 clones listed, around 76% were seen once; the top ten hold 3.5% to 4%. Study results and limitations: The study listed 164 cytomegalovirus-associated TCR beta chains.

This TCR was sampled from a man younger than 30 in good health and CMV-seronegative. The sample consisted of PBMCs.

The CDR3 here is CASSAGQMNTEAFF. In DNA form, the CDR3 reads TGTGCCAGCAGCGCGGGACAGATGAACACTGAAGCTTTCTTT. V is TRBV11-3 and J is TRBJ1-1; 7 nucleotides agree with TRBD1. This CDR3 has 14 residues. Germline loops: CDR1 SGHNT, CDR2 YENEEA. The trim removed 5 bases at V and 0 bases at J, leaving 3 bases unmatched.